This T cell receptor beta chain originates from a study of Ad26.COV2.S vaccination and SARS-CoV-2 variants. Study background: Intramuscular Ad26.COV2.S at 5x10^10 or 1x10^11 viral particles.

V lost 6 bases and J lost 3; bases outside the gene matches: 8. From germline, CDR1 is MDHEN and CDR2 SYDVKM. This CDR3 has 14 amino acids. Stated treatment: some 20 received Ad26.COV2.S at low or high dose, single or two shots; about 5 received placebo; per-sample allocation not given. The study sampled participants on day 63 after the first vaccine or placebo injection. Produced via immunoSEQ multiplex PCR; TCRdb's table is partial and in-frame only. In the table there are hundreds of thousands of clones, roughly 89% of which are singletons. V is TRBV28 and J is TRBJ2-7; 7 nucleotides align to TRBD1. The source of this sequence is a person between 18 and 65 years old who received the Ad26.COV2.S COVID-19 vaccine or a placebo. Source: peripheral blood, taken in a trial of Ad26.COV2.S vaccine versus placebo. CDR3 sequence reads: CASRDGTAIYEQYV. The CDR3 nucleotides are TGTGCCAGCAGAGACGGGACAGCCATCTACGAGCAGTACGTC.